Each of the 24 T cell receptor beta chains below was sequenced from the same sample in a study of T cells in women clearing cervical HPV infection. Here immunoSEQ multiplex PCR was the method, and the copy in TCRdb shows in-frame clones only, minus some. This sample's clone table lists under 45,000 clones. Source material: blood buffy coat. The receptors stem from a woman aged 18-69 years with a cervical HPV16 infection that either progressed to CIN3+ or cleared (not recorded which).

Points on this clone: With the read ending 3 residues before the CDR3 end, the germline J gene is used to fill in that end. This chain links TRBV20-1 with TRBJ2-3; 10 nucleotides line up with TRBD2. The germline V gene encodes CDR1 DFQATT and CDR2 SNEGSKA (reference sequence). The CDR3 loop spans 15 amino acids. V was pared by 1 base and J by 4 bases, with 5 bases of the junction left unmatched. CDR3 DNA, as far as it was read: TGCAGTGCTAGAGCCAGCGGGAGGGGATCAGATACG. It specifies CSARASGRGSDT. The full CDR3 reads CSARASGRGSDTQYF.

The sequenced part of the CDR3 DNA is TGTGCCAGCAGCGCTAACAGGGGTGGCGACGAG. Its protein product is CASSANRGGDE. In full, the CDR3 is CASSANRGGDEQYF. The chain has TRBV7-2 and TRBJ2-7, with TRBD1 identical over 7 bases. The read stops 3 residues short of the end of the CDR3; the missing end is completed from the germline J gene. V lost 5 bases to trimming and J lost 5 bases; unmatched junction nucleotides: 9. This CDR3 has 14 amino acids. Germline CDR1 reads SGHTA; CDR2 reads FQGNSA.

With respect to this clone: The read terminates 3 residues ahead of where the CDR3 ends, so the germline J gene completes it. The genes are TRBV7-9 and TRBJ2-3; 7 bases line up with TRBD1. There are 15 residues in the CDR3. Germline V lookup: CDR1 SEHNR, CDR2 FQNEAQ (reference sequence). CDR3 DNA, as far as it was read: TGTGCCAGCAGCTTAGGAACAGGGGTTTGGGAGACG. It encodes CASSLGTGVWET. The entire CDR3 reads CASSLGTGVWETQYF.

In the case of this clone: The read terminates 3 residues ahead of where the CDR3 ends, so the germline J gene completes it. The chain links TRBV12-5 to TRBJ2-1; D possibly corresponds to TRBD2 (5 bases). The CDR3 loop spans 13 amino acids. The germline CDR1 and CDR2 sequences are LGHNT and FRNRAP. With 0 bases removed from V and 7 bases from J, the gap between germline ends came to 7 bases. CDR3 protein: CASGLVRGNEQFF. CDR3 DNA (partial): TGTGCTAGTGGTTTGGTACGGGGTAATGAG.

In the case of this clone: The sequence runs out 3 residues before the end of the CDR3; the remainder is reconstructed from the germline J gene. The rearrangement joins TRBV7-2 to TRBJ2-3, with 8 bases identical to TRBD2. The CDR3 runs to 13 residues. Per the germline V gene, CDR1 is SGHTA and CDR2 is FQGNSA. The part of the CDR3 DNA that was read is TGTGCCAGCAGCAACTCCGAGCGGGGGACG. Residues: CASSNSERGT. The entire CDR3 sequence reads CASSNSERGTQYF. Filled out from reference TRBV7-2 and TRBJ2-3, the complete variable domain reads GAGVSQSPSNKVTEKGKDVELRCDPISGHTALYWYRQSLGQGLEFLIYFQGNSAPDKSGLPSDRFSAERTGGSVSTLTIQRTQQEDSAVYLCASSNSERGTQYFGPGTRLTVL.

In regard to this clone: The CDR3 goes on 3 residues after the read ends, and that part is filled in from the germline J gene. The chain has TRBV5-1 and TRBJ2-5, with D perhaps matching TRBD2 (5 bases). With 0 bases removed from V and 4 bases from J, the gap between germline ends came to 13 bases. The CDR3 is 15 amino acids. CDR1 and CDR2 from the germline V gene are SGHRS and YFSETQ. CDR3 region: CASSLARVGGETQYF. The covered CDR3 bases are TGCGCCAGCAGCTTGGCAAGGGTAGGAGGAGAGACC.

Points on this clone: The sequence runs out 3 residues before the end of the CDR3; the remainder is reconstructed from the germline J gene. The V gene is TRBV13, the J gene TRBJ2-5; 12 positions match TRBD2. The V segment lost 1 base and the J segment 5 bases; nucleotides outside the gene matches: 8. The germline V gene encodes CDR1 PRHDT and CDR2 FYEKMQ (reference sequence). CDR3 length: 17 residues. Partial CDR3 DNA: TGTGCCAGCAGCTTAGCGGCTAGCGGGGGGGCACGGGAGACC. It yields the protein CASSLAASGGARET. The full-length CDR3 reads as CASSLAASGGARETQYF.

Turning to this clone: The read ends 3 residues before the CDR3 terminus; that terminus is restored from the germline J gene. The chain employs TRBV5-1 and TRBJ1-6, with D tentatively TRBD1 (5 bases). There are 14 residues in the CDR3. Germline V gives CDR1 SGHRS, CDR2 YFSETQ. The CDR3 loop is CASSLGTPLGTLHF. CDR3 bases read: TGCGCCAGCAGCTTGGGGACACCCCTTGGCACC.

Regarding this clone: Coverage ceases 3 residues before the CDR3 finishes, and the germline J gene fills in the end. The chain carries TRBV5-1 and TRBJ2-5; 7 bases map to TRBD2. Germline V gene lookup returns CDR1 SGHRS and CDR2 YFSETQ. The J segment lost 0 bases and the V segment lost 4 bases, leaving 3 bases of the junction unmatched. This CDR3 contains 14 residues. The CDR3 reads CASSGGGYQETQYF. The CDR3 DNA, read in part, is TGCGCCAGCAGCGGGGGGGGGTACCAAGAGACC.

A word on this clone: The sequenced fragment ends 3 residues before the CDR3 boundary, so the rest is inferred from the germline J gene. The rearrangement links TRBV20-1 to TRBJ1-2; D is perhaps TRBD1 (6 bases). Germline V lookup: CDR1 DFQATT, CDR2 SNEGSKA (reference sequence). This CDR3 has 16 amino acids. With 6 bases removed from V and 0 bases from J, the gap between germline ends came to 20 bases. The sequenced part of the CDR3 DNA is TGCAGTGCAGCTCAGGGGCTGGTGACACCTAACTATGGC. Its protein is CSAAQGLVTPNYG. The whole CDR3 is CSAAQGLVTPNYGYTF.

A remark on this clone: From the germline J gene comes the end of the CDR3, since the read stops 3 residues before it. The genes are TRBV6-2 or TRBV6-3 and TRBJ2-2, with 10 bases that match TRBD2. CDR3 size: 15 residues. CDR1 and CDR2 (germline): MNHEY, SVGEGT. V shed 5 bases, J shed 3 bases, and the junction held 3 bases outside the gene matches. This CDR3 is CASSHGLADTGELFF. CDR3 DNA (partial): TGTGCCAGCAGTCATGGACTAGCGGACACCGGGGAG.

In the case of this clone: The read terminates 3 residues ahead of where the CDR3 ends, so the germline J gene completes it. The chain combines TRBV7-2 with TRBJ2-7; TRBD1 agrees at 7 bases. The CDR3 length is 14 residues. Germline V CDR1 and CDR2: SGHTA, FQGNSA. Germline trimming cut 4 bases from V and 2 bases from J; bases unmatched to any gene: 5. The sequenced part of the CDR3 DNA is TGTGCCAGCAGCTATCTGGGACAGCCCTACGAG. It is translated as CASSYLGQPYE. The entire CDR3 sequence reads CASSYLGQPYEQYF.

CDR3 DNA, as far as it was read: TGTGCCAGCAGCTTACTCTCAGGGGTAGGGACTGAA. It translates to CASSLLSGVGTE. From start to end, the CDR3 is CASSLLSGVGTEAFF. This chain joins TRBV7-3 and TRBJ1-1, with a possible D match to TRBD1 (6 bases). Read data end 3 residues before the CDR3 end; the end is taken from the germline J gene. The CDR3 sequence is 15 residues long. Trimming cost V 2 bases and J 5 bases, with 15 bases left between them. Germline CDR1 is SGHTA and CDR2 is FQGTGA. Full variable domain (rest looked up from reference TRBV7-3 and TRBJ1-1): GAGVSQTPSNKVTEKGKYVELRCDPISGHTALYWYRQSLGQGPEFLIYFQGTGAADDSGLPNDRFFAVRPEGSVSTLKIQRTERGDSAVYLCASSLLSGVGTEAFFGQGTRLTVV.

Points on this clone: The junction departs from germline at one end; a sequencing error may be responsible. The read stops 3 residues short of the end of the CDR3; the missing end is completed from the germline J gene. The gene calls are TRBV4-2 and TRBJ1-4, with D hard to call. In germline, CDR1 is LGHNA, CDR2 YNFKEQ. This CDR3 comprises 17 residues. The sequenced CDR3 bases are TGCGCCAGCAGCCAAGATCCTACCCCGGTAACGGATGAAAAA. Translated: CASSQDPTPVTDEK. The whole CDR3 protein reads CASSQDPTPVTDEKLFF.

Regarding this clone: The read halts 3 residues ahead of the CDR3 end, with the missing end drawn from the germline J gene. The V gene is TRBV5-1, the J gene TRBJ2-1; 7 bases line up with TRBD2. Germline CDR1 SGHRS, CDR2 YFSETQ. The CDR3 has 16 amino acids. The trim removed 4 bases at V and 5 bases at J, leaving 12 bases unmatched. The CDR3 here is CASSLGVLAEDNEQFF. Incomplete CDR3 DNA: TGCGCCAGCAGCCTCGGGGTCCTAGCGGAAGACAATGAG.

In regard to this clone: The read halts 3 residues ahead of the CDR3 end, with the missing end drawn from the germline J gene. This sequence joins TRBV5-6 and TRBJ2-7; no firm D call. With 2 bases removed from V and 0 bases from J, the gap between germline ends came to 12 bases. Germline V CDR1 and CDR2: SGHDT, YYEEEE. This CDR3 region has 15 residues. The sequenced part of the CDR3 DNA is TGTGCCAGCAGCTTCCTTAAGAGCTTCTCCTACGAG. Translating it yields CASSFLKSFSYE. The full CDR3 reads CASSFLKSFSYEQYF.

On this clone: The CDR3 is cut off 3 residues early in the read; its end comes from the germline J gene. The V gene is TRBV7-3, the J gene TRBJ2-2; D ambiguous. The germline CDR1 and CDR2 sequences are SGHTA and FQGTGA. The CDR3 has 13 amino acids. With 2 bases removed from V and 4 bases from J, the gap between germline ends came to 5 bases. CDR3 bases read: TGTGCCAGCAGCTTAGCAGTCACCGGGGAG. It yields the protein CASSLAVTGE. The whole CDR3 reads CASSLAVTGELFF.

As concerns this clone: The missing CDR3 end, 3 residues past where the read stops, is filled in from the germline J gene. The rearrangement links TRBV19 to TRBJ1-4, with no clear D. This CDR3 contains 15 residues. Germline V lookup: CDR1 LNHDA, CDR2 SQIVND (reference sequence). Between the trimmed V and J ends, which lost 9 bases and 4 bases, there was a span of 18 bases. This chain's CDR3 is CASLRRGTLNEKLFF. The part of the CDR3 DNA that was read is TGTGCCAGCCTCCGGCGGGGAACCCTTAATGAAAAA.

As for this clone: The CDR3 goes on 3 residues after the read ends, and that part is filled in from the germline J gene. The gene calls are TRBV10-2 and TRBJ2-1, with TRBD2 identical over 13 bases. The germline V gene encodes CDR1 WSHSY and CDR2 SAAADI. The CDR3 loop spans 16 amino acids. After removal of 6 bases from V and 7 bases from J, the junction contained 9 bases not matched to a gene. CDR3 bases read: TGCGCCAGCAGGGATCCGGGACTAGCGGGAAATAATGAG. As protein: CASRDPGLAGNNE. The CDR3 in its entirety is CASRDPGLAGNNEQFF.

CDR3 residues: CASSLAGGDYEQYF. The part of the CDR3 DNA that was read is TGTGCCAGCAGCTTAGCAGGGGGAGACTACGAG. This rearrangement joins TRBV7-9 to TRBJ2-7, with D perhaps TRBD1 (6 bases). The read is 3 residues too short to cover the CDR3 end, so that end is filled in from the germline J gene. There are 14 residues in the CDR3. Germline CDR1 and CDR2: SEHNR and FQNEAQ (reference sequence). V was clipped by 0 bases and J by 3 bases, with 9 bases between them.

About this clone: From the germline J gene comes the end of the CDR3, since the read stops 3 residues before it. The rearrangement uses TRBV5-1 and TRBJ2-1, with 7 bases matching TRBD1. The V gene's germline CDR1 is SGHRS and CDR2 YFSETQ. This CDR3 region has 14 residues. Losses at the gene ends were 6 bases for V and 1 base for J; bases not matched to a gene: 4. CDR3 protein: CASTRDRSYNEQFF. Partial CDR3 DNA: TGCGCCAGCACCAGGGACAGATCCTACAATGAG. Drawing the rest from reference TRBV5-1 and TRBJ2-1, the complete variable domain is KAGVTQTPRYLIKTRGQQVTLSCSPISGHRSVSWYQQTPGQGLQFLFEYFSETQRNKGNFPGRFSGRQFSNSRSEMNVSTLELGDSALYLCASTRDRSYNEQFFGPGTRLTVL.

Points on this clone: Sequencing ends 3 residues short of the CDR3 end; the germline J gene provides the rest. The V and J genes are TRBV5-6 and TRBJ2-1; 9 nucleotides line up with TRBD1. The CDR3 has 15 residues. The J segment lost 3 bases and the V segment lost 4 bases, leaving 5 bases of the junction unmatched. Per germline, CDR1 SGHDT and CDR2 YYEEEE. This CDR3 reads CASSGQGNFYNEQFF. CDR3 bases read: TGTGCCAGCAGCGGACAGGGGAACTTCTACAATGAG.

A word on this clone: With the read ending 3 residues before the CDR3 end, the germline J gene is used to fill in that end. The chain links TRBV5-4 to TRBJ2-5, with D perhaps TRBD2 (6 bases). Trimming removed 4 bases from V and 0 bases from J, with 10 bases in between. Germline V gene data show CDR1 as SGHNT and CDR2 as YYREEE (reference sequence). The CDR3 runs 14 residues. The CDR3 here is CASSLRDYQETQYF. CDR3 DNA (partial): TGTGCCAGCAGCCTACGGGACTACCAAGAGACC.

Points on this clone: The read finishes 3 residues shy of the CDR3 end, and the germline J gene is used to complete it. This sequence joins TRBV18 and TRBJ1-2; D not certain. This CDR3 has 13 residues. Germline-derived CDR1 and CDR2 are KGHSH and LQKENI. Incomplete CDR3 DNA: TGTGCCAGCTCACCATTCCGAGCGAACGAC. Its translation is CASSPFRAND. From start to end, the CDR3 is CASSPFRANDYTF.